This T cell receptor (beta chain) stems from a study of T-cell reconstitution after alpha-beta-depleted transplantation in children. Findings and limits, study-wide: Surviving recipient T cells and intrathymic progenitors accounted for some patients' high TCRbeta diversity at day 60. Diversity and T-cell counts at one year after transplant derived mostly from new T cells.

In regard to this clonotype: Antigen: not known.

Per germline, CDR1 MNHEY and CDR2 SMNVEV (reference sequence). V was pared by 3 bases and J by 2 bases, with 13 bases between. The CDR3 runs to 15 residues. The authors prepared the TCRbeta library with unique molecular identifiers. TCRdb reanalysed the PCR reads using MiXCR and keeps one entry per CDR3 protein. The sample gives 450,000 to 600,000 distinct CDR3 sequences, approximately 13% of which show up once; 2.2% is in the top ten. The specimen comprised PBMCs, mostly from graft donor cells, sampled 360 days after TCRalphabeta/CD19-depleted stem cell transplant. This chain uses TRBV27 with TRBJ2-5; D is uncertain. This sequence originates from a male patient aged 10 to 17 who had a stem cell transplant for acute myeloid leukemia, so the T cells may come from the graft donor. CDR3 in amino acids: CASSFGPKPQETQYF. CDR3 bases: TGTGCCAGCAGTTTTGGGCCCAAGCCTCAAGAGACCCAGTACTTC.